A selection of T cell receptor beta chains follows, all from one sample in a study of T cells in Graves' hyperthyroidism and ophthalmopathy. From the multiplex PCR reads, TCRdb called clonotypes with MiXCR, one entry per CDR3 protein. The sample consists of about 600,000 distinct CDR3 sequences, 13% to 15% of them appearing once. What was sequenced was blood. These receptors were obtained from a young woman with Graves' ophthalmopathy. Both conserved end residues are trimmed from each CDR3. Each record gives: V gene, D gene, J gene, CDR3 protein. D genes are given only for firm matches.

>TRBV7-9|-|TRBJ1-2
ASSHFNREDYGYT
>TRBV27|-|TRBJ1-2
ASSINPDSSTNYGYT
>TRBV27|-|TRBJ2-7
ASRRGSSIEQY
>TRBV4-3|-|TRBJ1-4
ASSQIIGLNEKLF
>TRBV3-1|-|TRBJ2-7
ASSQSLPGAGGEQY
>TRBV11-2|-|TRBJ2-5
ASSLAYREETQY
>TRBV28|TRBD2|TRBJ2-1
ASSFGTSGAYNEQF
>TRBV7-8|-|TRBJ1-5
ASRIGRQGNQPQH
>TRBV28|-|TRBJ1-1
ASSILLRGDTEAF
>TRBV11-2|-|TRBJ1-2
ASSVGPTNYGYT
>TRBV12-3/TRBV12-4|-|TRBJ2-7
ASSRTETNEQY
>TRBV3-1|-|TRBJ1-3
ASSQDRILISGNTIY
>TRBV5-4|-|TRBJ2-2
ASSLNRIGPGELF
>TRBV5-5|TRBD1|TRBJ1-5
ASSLDRGSQPQH
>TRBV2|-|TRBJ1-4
ASSLVLGLSGKLF
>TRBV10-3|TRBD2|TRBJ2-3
AISDGTSSYFTDTQY
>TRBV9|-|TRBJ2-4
ASSFDGEAAGIQY
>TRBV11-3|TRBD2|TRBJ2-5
ASSPLTSGRWETQY
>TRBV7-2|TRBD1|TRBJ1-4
ASSLGQGGYEKLF
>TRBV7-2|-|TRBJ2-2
ASSLRDLANTGELF
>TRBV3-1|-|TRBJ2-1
ASSQEGGLSVYNEQF
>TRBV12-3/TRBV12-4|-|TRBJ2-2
ASSAPARAMRHTGELF
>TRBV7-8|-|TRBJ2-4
ASSLSDSLAKNIQY
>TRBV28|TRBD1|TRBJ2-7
ASSFRDRGNEQY
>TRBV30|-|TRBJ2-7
AWSVPGAVEQY
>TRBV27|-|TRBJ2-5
ASSRTLTRAQY
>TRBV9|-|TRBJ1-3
ASSAGSGNTIY